The 21 T cell receptor beta chains below were found in one sample sequenced in a study of blood T cell repertoires in COVID-19. Libraries were prepared by immunoSEQ multiplex PCR; TCRdb keeps only in-frame clonotypes and omits some of them. The table shows some 300,000 clones, with over 90% occurring only once. Sequencing was performed on PBMCs or T cells enriched from blood (not recorded which). The receptors were sampled from a woman aged 25-40 years who had been exposed to COVID-19.

The V call is TRBV7-9, the J call TRBJ2-7; D not certain. Looked up from germline, CDR1 is SEHNR and CDR2 is FQNEAQ (reference sequence). This CDR3 contains 14 residues. The V and J ends lost 5 bases and 6 bases respectively, with 17 bases between them. CDR3 nucleotide sequence: TGTGCCAGCAGCCAACCCGGCTTTGCGGCCGAGCAGTACTTC. Translation gives CASSQPGFAAEQYF.

The rearrangement links TRBV24-1 to TRBJ1-2, with D perhaps matching TRBD1 (6 bases). Germline V CDR1 and CDR2: KGHDR, SFDVKD. The CDR3 sequence is 12 residues long. Trimming took off 9 bases at V and 5 bases at J, with 12 bases between the two ends. The CDR3 sequence: CATREGEYGYTF. The CDR3 nucleotides are TGTGCCACCCGGGAGGGGGAGTATGGCTACACCTTC.

J is TRBJ2-2 and V is TRBV15; 8 bases are shared with TRBD2. This CDR3 region has 15 residues. V lost 1 base and J lost 4; bases outside the gene matches: 2. Germline V gene sequence: CDR1 LNHNV, CDR2 YYDKDF (reference sequence). DNA of the CDR3: TGTGCCACCAGCAGAGCTCTAGCGGGCACCGGGGAGCTGTTTTTT. Its translation: CATSRALAGTGELFF. Based on the CDR3 plus reference TRBV15 and TRBJ2-2, the full variable domain is DAMVIQNPRYQVTQFGKPVTLSCSQTLNHNVMYWYQQKSSQAPKLLFHYYDKDFNNEADTPDNFQSRRPNTSFCFLDIRSPGLGDTAMYLCATSRALAGTGELFFGEGSRLTVL.

The chain employs TRBV18 and TRBJ2-5, with D perhaps TRBD2 (6 bases). This CDR3 has 15 residues. From germline, CDR1 is KGHSH and CDR2 LQKENI. The V end lost 3 bases, the J end lost 4 bases, and 15 bases lay between the germline ends. The CDR3 spells CASSPTGLGIETQYF. CDR3 coding DNA: TGTGCCAGCTCACCGACGGGACTGGGGATAGAGACCCAGTACTTC. Looking up the rest from reference TRBV18 and TRBJ2-5 gives the full variable domain: NAGVMQNPRHLVRRRGQEARLRCSPMKGHSHVYWYRQLPEEGLKFMVYLQKENIIDESGMPKERFSAEFPKEGPSILRIQQVVRGDSAAYFCASSPTGLGIETQYFGPGTRLLVL.

This clone appeared once. The gene calls are TRBV7-3 and TRBJ2-2; TRBD2 might be the D (6 bases). There are 15 residues in the CDR3. Trimming shortened V by 2 bases and J by 5 bases, and 12 bases separated the two germline ends. Germline CDR1 is SGHTA and CDR2 is FQGTGA. In DNA, the CDR3 is TGTGCCAGCAGCTTATTACCGGGGGAGACCGGGGAGCTGTTTTTT. Translated, it gives CASSLLPGETGELFF.

The CDR3 loop is CASSYYRPSAGELFF. The CDR3 DNA follows: TGTGCCAGCAGTTACTACCGACCTAGCGCCGGGGAGCTGTTTTTT. The V and J genes are TRBV6-2 or TRBV6-3 and TRBJ2-2; perhaps TRBD2 as D (6 bases). With 1 base removed from V and 6 bases from J, the gap between germline ends came to 12 bases. The CDR3 contains 15 residues. CDR1 is MNHEY, CDR2 SVGEGT, per germline.

This chain connects TRBV6-5 to TRBJ1-6; 7 nucleotides align to TRBD1. The CDR3 totals 13 residues. The germline V gene encodes CDR1 MNHEY and CDR2 SVGAGI. The junction had 3 bases not matched to a gene; V was cut back by 8 bases and J by 5 bases. CDR3 DNA: TGTGCCAGCGACAGGGCAAATAATTCACCCCTCCACTTT. Translated, it gives CASDRANNSPLHF.

The chain combines TRBV4-3 with TRBJ2-2; D ambiguous. CDR3 size: 15 residues. Germline CDR1 is LGHNA and CDR2 is YSLEER. V was clipped by 1 base and J by 7 bases, with 13 bases between them. DNA for the CDR3: TGCGCCAGCAGCCAAGGCCCGGGTTGGAACGGGGAGCTGTTTTTT. Its protein product is CASSQGPGWNGELFF.

The chain links TRBV18 to TRBJ1-2, with 11 positions matching TRBD1. V was pared by 3 bases and J by 7 bases, with 10 bases of the junction left unmatched. The CDR3 is made up of 16 amino acids. Germline V lookup: CDR1 KGHSH, CDR2 LQKENI. The CDR3 loop reads CASSPRTGGEGGGYTF. The CDR3 DNA reads TGTGCCAGCTCACCTCGGACAGGGGGCGAAGGAGGTGGCTACACCTTC.

The CDR3 protein is CASSFFAPGTPKNIQYF. The CDR3 bases are TGCGCCAGCAGCTTCTTTGCCCCGGGGACACCAAAAAACATTCAGTACTTC. The V and J genes are TRBV5-1 and TRBJ2-4; TRBD1 is a possible D gene (6 bases). V shed 2 bases and J shed 4 bases, with 19 bases lying between them. This CDR3 is built from 17 residues. Germline CDR1 is SGHRS and CDR2 is YFSETQ.

The chain joins TRBV9 to TRBJ1-4; possibly TRBD1 for D (6 bases). The CDR3 runs to 15 residues. The germline V and J ends were trimmed by 3 bases and 5 bases, with 14 bases remaining between them. Germline CDR1 reads SGDLS; CDR2 reads YYNGEE. CDR3 protein: CASSGPDSTNEKLFF. CDR3 DNA sequence: TGTGCCAGCAGCGGCCCGGACAGTACGAATGAAAAACTGTTTTTT.

This chain links TRBV7-9 with TRBJ1-1, with TRBD1 matching over 11 bases. CDR3 size: 16 residues. Germline CDR1 is SEHNR and CDR2 is FQNEAQ (reference sequence). The J segment lost 5 bases and the V segment lost 1 base, leaving 6 bases of the junction unmatched. This chain's CDR3 is CASSLGTDRGQTEAFF. Written as DNA, the CDR3 is TGTGCCAGCAGCTTAGGAACGGACAGGGGGCAAACTGAAGCTTTCTTT.

J is TRBJ1-1 and V is TRBV4-1, with TRBD1 as a possible D gene (5 bases). Germline V gives CDR1 MGHRA, CDR2 YSYEKL. The V end lost 1 base, the J end lost 4 bases, and 10 bases lay between the germline ends. The CDR3 is 14 amino acids. CDR3 coding DNA: TGCGCCAGCAGCCAAGGGGGGGTGGGCACTGAAGCTTTCTTT. The encoded protein is CASSQGGVGTEAFF.

This clone has only a few counts. This chain uses TRBV5-1 with TRBJ2-7, with 10 positions matching TRBD1. Looked up from germline, CDR1 is SGHRS and CDR2 is YFSETQ. The trim removed 3 bases at V and 5 bases at J, leaving 14 bases unmatched. The CDR3 loop spans 17 amino acids. The CDR3 DNA follows: TGCGCCAGCAGCTCGTTCGTTTCCGGGACAGGGGTCAACGAGCAGTACTTC. This gives the protein CASSSFVSGTGVNEQYF. Full variable domain (rest looked up from reference TRBV5-1 and TRBJ2-7): KAGVTQTPRYLIKTRGQQVTLSCSPISGHRSVSWYQQTPGQGLQFLFEYFSETQRNKGNFPGRFSGRQFSNSRSEMNVSTLELGDSALYLCASSSFVSGTGVNEQYFGPGTRLTVT.

V usage is TRBV6-2 or TRBV6-3 and J usage is TRBJ1-5; maybe TRBD1 (5 bases). V dropped 5 bases and J dropped 0 bases, with 11 bases sitting between them. The germline V gene has CDR1 MNHEY and CDR2 SVGEGT. This CDR3 has 15 amino acids. CDR3 nucleotide sequence: TGTGCCAGCAGTGGCCGGGGGTATAGCAATCAGCCCCAGCATTTT. This encodes CASSGRGYSNQPQHF.

The rearrangement links TRBV13 to TRBJ1-6, with D possibly being TRBD1 (6 bases). Per germline, CDR1 PRHDT and CDR2 FYEKMQ (reference sequence). V shed 5 bases and J shed 10 bases, with 18 bases lying between them. The CDR3 totals 15 residues. The CDR3 loop reads CASSPLGGARSPLHF. The DNA of the CDR3 is TGTGCCAGCAGCCCCCTCGGGGGGGCGCGCTCACCCCTCCACTTT.

The V gene is TRBV5-6, the J gene TRBJ1-1; D is uncertain. With 6 bases removed from V and 0 bases from J, the gap between germline ends came to 15 bases. The CDR3 is 15 amino acids. CDR1 and CDR2 (germline): SGHDT, YYEEEE. CDR3 protein: CASKLEGRMNTEAFF. The DNA for the CDR3 is TGTGCCAGCAAGCTTGAGGGCCGAATGAACACTGAAGCTTTCTTT.

The chain combines TRBV7-2 with TRBJ1-1; 9 bases fit TRBD1. CDR3 length equals 14 residues. Trimming at V came to 5 bases and at J to 4 bases, leaving 5 bases not matched to a gene. Germline lookup yields CDR1 SGHTA and CDR2 FQGNSA. CDR3 bases: TGTGCCAGCAGCCCCGACAGGGGGAGCACTGAAGCTTTCTTT. Translating gives CASSPDRGSTEAFF.

The chain has TRBV7-2 and TRBJ2-7; D perhaps matches TRBD2 (5 bases). Germline V lookup: CDR1 SGHTA, CDR2 FQGNSA. V lost 3 bases to trimming and J lost 3 bases, with 12 bases between them. The CDR3 spans 14 residues. The CDR3 protein is CASSFNGLYYEQYF. The CDR3, as DNA: TGTGCCAGCAGCTTCAATGGACTCTACTACGAGCAGTACTTC. Together with reference TRBV7-2 and TRBJ2-7, the CDR3 gives the full variable domain: GAGVSQSPSNKVTEKGKDVELRCDPISGHTALYWYRQSLGQGLEFLIYFQGNSAPDKSGLPSDRFSAERTGGSVSTLTIQRTQQEDSAVYLCASSFNGLYYEQYFGPGTRLTVT.

The chain couples TRBV10-3 to TRBJ1-2; 10 nucleotides agree with TRBD1. The V and J ends lost 10 bases and 8 bases, in that order; junction bases with no gene match: 13. Germline CDR1 is ENHRY and CDR2 is SYGVKD. The length of the CDR3 is 14 residues. CDR3 loop: CATAGTGDRLGYTF. CDR3 nucleotides: TGTGCCACCGCCGGGACAGGGGATCGGCTGGGCTACACCTTC.

The chain uses TRBV30 and TRBJ1-2; D perhaps matches TRBD1 (5 bases). The CDR3 is made up of 13 amino acids. CDR1 and CDR2 (germline): GTSNPN, SVGIG (reference sequence). Between the trimmed V and J ends, which lost 0 bases and 4 bases, there was a span of 9 bases. CDR3 loop: CAWSVGTGYGYTF. CDR3 nucleotides: TGTGCCTGGAGTGTAGGTACAGGCTATGGCTACACCTTC.